Included here is one T cell receptor (beta chain) sequence, with context. Its antigen is currently unknown. Trimming at V came to 0 bases and at J to 4 bases, leaving 7 bases not matched to a gene. The CDR3 is made up of 17 amino acids. Germline CDR1 and CDR2: SGHRS and YFSETQ. This sample is part of a study of cytomegalovirus exposure and HLA in healthy donors. Study-level information: The roughly 670 first-cohort repertoires shared a platform with the roughly 110 validation repertoires, as reported in a later analysis.

Notes on the study in general: Specificity of three CMV-associated chains for CMV antigens was verified in vitro. The study labeled roughly 160 TCR beta chains cytomegalovirus-associated. The tendency of first-cohort TCR clusters to co-occur in the 120 or so validation repertoires emerged from a later analysis.

Profiling relied on immunoSEQ multiplex PCR, and the TCRdb table lists in-frame clones only, not all of them. This table holds over 150,000 clones, about 90% found once. Sequenced material: PBMCs. The receptor comes from a woman in her 30s in good health and CMV-seronegative. The chain links TRBV5-1 to TRBJ2-1; 10 positions match TRBD2. CDR3 bases: TGCGCCAGCAGCTTGGCACCTAGCGGGGGCGGATACAATGAGCAGTTCTTC. Protein sequence: CASSLAPSGGGYNEQFF.